This T cell receptor beta chain was obtained from a study of blood T cell repertoires in COVID-19. Measured with immunoSEQ multiplex PCR; TCRdb has only the in-frame clones, and not every one. The sample yields roughly 150,000 clones, roughly 93% seen once. Seattle's enrolled individuals joined amid active infection and were then monitored longitudinally. The germline V gene encodes CDR1 SGHDN and CDR2 FVKESK. V lost 1 base and J 4 bases, leaving 10 bases between the germline ends. The CDR3 loop spans 14 amino acids. The clonotype originates from a man between 18 and 29 years old with COVID-19, enrolled during active disease. The chain uses TRBV14 and TRBJ1-2, with D maybe TRBD1 (6 bases). Sequencing was done on a sample of peripheral blood. CDR3 residues: CASSQVTGLYGYTF. CDR3 in DNA: TGTGCCAGCAGCCAAGTGACAGGCCTCTATGGCTACACCTTC.